This T cell receptor beta chain was retrieved from a study of beta chain features in type 1 diabetes. Germline V gene data show CDR1 as SNHLY and CDR2 as FYNNEI. V lost 6 bases, J lost 10 bases, and 5 bases stayed unmatched. The CDR3 sequence is 14 residues long. Overall study findings and caveats: The naive, central memory and Treg TCRB repertoires looked more alike in patients than they did in healthy donors. Across all four CD4+ subsets, people with type 1 diabetes showed modestly shorter TCRB CDR3s.

Expressed TCRB transcripts were sequenced because the entire RNA isolate underwent reverse transcription. Repertoires were generated with immunoSEQ multiplex PCR, while TCRdb's copy carries only in-frame clones and drops some. The table records under 350,000 clones, 24% of them present only once. To note about this clone: The antigen is not known.

The sequenced sample consisted of naive CD4+ T cells from blood. The chain is built from TRBV2 and TRBJ2-1; TRBD2 matches 14 bases. The TCR was taken from a woman aged 25 to 39 with type 1 diabetes. Here the CDR3 reads CASRGLAGVGEQFF. The CDR3 nucleotides read TGTGCCAGCAGGGGACTAGCGGGAGTAGGGGAGCAGTTCTTC.